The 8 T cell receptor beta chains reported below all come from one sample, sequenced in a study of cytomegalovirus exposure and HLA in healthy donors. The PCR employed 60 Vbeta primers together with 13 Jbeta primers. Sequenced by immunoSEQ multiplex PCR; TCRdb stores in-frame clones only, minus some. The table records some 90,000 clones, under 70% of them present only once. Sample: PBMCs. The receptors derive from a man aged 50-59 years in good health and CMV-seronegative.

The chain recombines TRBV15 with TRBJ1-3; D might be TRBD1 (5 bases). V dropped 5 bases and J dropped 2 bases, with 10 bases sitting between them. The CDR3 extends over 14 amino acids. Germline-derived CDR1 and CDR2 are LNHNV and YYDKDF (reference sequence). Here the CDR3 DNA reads TGTGCCACCAGCTGGGGGGGGACTGGAAACACCATATATTTT. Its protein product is CATSWGGTGNTIYF.

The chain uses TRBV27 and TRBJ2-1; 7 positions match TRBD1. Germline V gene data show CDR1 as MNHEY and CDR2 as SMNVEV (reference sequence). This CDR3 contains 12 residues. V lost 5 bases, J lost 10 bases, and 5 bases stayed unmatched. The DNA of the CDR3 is TGTGCCAGCAGTCTCACACAGGGGGAGCAGTTCTTC. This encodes CASSLTQGEQFF.

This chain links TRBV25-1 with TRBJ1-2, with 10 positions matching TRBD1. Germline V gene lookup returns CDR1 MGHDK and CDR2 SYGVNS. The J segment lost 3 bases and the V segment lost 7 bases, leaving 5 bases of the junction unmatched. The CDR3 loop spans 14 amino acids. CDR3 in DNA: TGTGCCAGCACCCGACAGGGGGCTTACTATGGCTACACCTTC. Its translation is CASTRQGAYYGYTF.

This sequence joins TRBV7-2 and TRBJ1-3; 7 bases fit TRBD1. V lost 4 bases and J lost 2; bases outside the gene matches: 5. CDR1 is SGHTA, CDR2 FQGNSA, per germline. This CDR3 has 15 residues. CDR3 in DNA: TGTGCCAGCAGCTCCCAGGGGGGAACTGGAAACACCATATATTTT. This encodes CASSSQGGTGNTIYF.

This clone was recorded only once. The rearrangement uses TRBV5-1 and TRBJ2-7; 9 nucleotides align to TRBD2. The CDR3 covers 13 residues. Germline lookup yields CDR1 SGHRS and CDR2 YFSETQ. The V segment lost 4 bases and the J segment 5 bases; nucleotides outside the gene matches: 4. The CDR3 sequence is CASSLSGSNEQYF. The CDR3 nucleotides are TGCGCCAGCAGCCTTAGCGGGAGTAACGAGCAGTACTTC.

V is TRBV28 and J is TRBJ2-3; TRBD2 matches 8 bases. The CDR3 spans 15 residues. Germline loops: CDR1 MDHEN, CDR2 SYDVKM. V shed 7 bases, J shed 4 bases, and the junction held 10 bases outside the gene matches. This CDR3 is CASTTLGLESDTQYF. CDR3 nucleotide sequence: TGTGCCAGCACCACGTTGGGACTAGAGTCAGATACGCAGTATTTT.

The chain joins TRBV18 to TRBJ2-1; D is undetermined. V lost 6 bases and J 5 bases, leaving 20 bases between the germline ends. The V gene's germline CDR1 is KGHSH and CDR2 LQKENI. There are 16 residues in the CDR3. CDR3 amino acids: CASSHRIKPGNNEQFF. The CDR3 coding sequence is TGTGCCAGCTCGCACCGCATCAAACCAGGAAACAATGAGCAGTTCTTC.

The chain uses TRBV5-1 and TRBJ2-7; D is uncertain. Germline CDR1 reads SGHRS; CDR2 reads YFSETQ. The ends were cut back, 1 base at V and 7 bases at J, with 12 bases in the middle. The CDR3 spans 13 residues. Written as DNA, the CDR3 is TGCGCCAGCAGCTTGCTTCTCGTCGGGGAGCAGTACTTC. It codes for CASSLLLVGEQYF.